Listed below are T cell receptor beta chains from one sample, sequenced in a study of CXCR4 blockade with PD-1 therapy in pancreatic cancer. Produced via immunoSEQ multiplex PCR; TCRdb's table is partial and in-frame only. This sample has a few thousand clones, with about 45% found just once. Input material: tumor tissue. These receptors originate from a human donor with pancreatic ductal adenocarcinoma. Each CDR3 is given with its conserved first and last residue. The D gene is left open where the match is weak. A row's size may be missing; if present it is once, few, many or a size class.

V gene: TRBV11-3
J gene: TRBJ2-7
clone size: -
D gene: TRBD1
CDR3 protein: CASSLETGLRYEQYF
CDR3 DNA: TGTGCCAGCAGTTTAGAGACAGGGTTAAGGTACGAGCAGTACTTC

V gene: TRBV29-1
J gene: TRBJ2-3
clone size: once
D gene: -
CDR3 protein: CSVEGGSHTDTQYF
CDR3 DNA: TGCAGCGTGGAGGGAGGATCCCACACAGATACGCAGTATTTT

V gene: TRBV19
J gene: TRBJ1-1
clone size: -
D gene: -
CDR3 protein: CASSLQVAGTEAFF
CDR3 DNA: TGTGCCAGTAGTCTACAGGTGGCTGGAACTGAAGCTTTCTTT

V gene: TRBV18
J gene: TRBJ2-7
clone size: -
D gene: -
CDR3 protein: CASSADSSNEQYF
CDR3 DNA: TGTGCCAGCTCCGCGGACAGTTCGAACGAGCAGTACTTC

V gene: TRBV19
J gene: TRBJ1-2
clone size: -
D gene: -
CDR3 protein: CASSIERGSYGYTF
CDR3 DNA: TGTGCCAGTAGTATAGAGCGCGGTAGCTATGGCTACACCTTC

V gene: TRBV18
J gene: TRBJ2-1
clone size: -
D gene: -
CDR3 protein: CASSPSGDGGFF
CDR3 DNA: TGTGCCAGCTCACCGTCGGGGGACGGAGGGTTCTTC

V gene: TRBV6-8
J gene: TRBJ1-1
clone size: -
D gene: -
CDR3 protein: CASSYSANTEAFF
CDR3 DNA: TGTGCCAGCAGTTACAGCGCGAACACTGAAGCTTTCTTT

V gene: TRBV9
J gene: TRBJ1-6
clone size: -
D gene: TRBD1
CDR3 protein: CASSATGTVLNSPLHF
CDR3 DNA: TGTGCCAGCAGCGCAACCGGGACAGTACTTAATTCACCCCTCCACTTT

V gene: TRBV19
J gene: TRBJ2-7
clone size: -
D gene: TRBD1
CDR3 protein: CASSTKTGGLGEQYF
CDR3 DNA: TGTGCCAGTAGTACCAAGACAGGGGGCTTGGGGGAGCAGTACTTC

V gene: TRBV9
J gene: TRBJ2-7
clone size: -
D gene: TRBD1
CDR3 protein: CASSDRGVYEQYF
CDR3 DNA: TGTGCCAGCAGTGACAGGGGGGTCTACGAGCAGTACTTC